The present T cell receptor beta chain was sequenced within a study of T cells in Graves' hyperthyroidism and ophthalmopathy. Points from the study as a whole: Blood samples included most of the expanded thyroid clonotypes exceeding 0.001.

TCR beta CDR3 regions were amplified from RNA transcripts. The primer set for the first-round RT-PCR of the TCR CDR3 was HTBI. TCRdb processed the multiplex PCR reads anew with MiXCR; each CDR3 protein has one entry. The sample shows a few hundred thousand distinct CDR3 sequences, approximately 13% of them seen only once. Deletions cut 3 bases from V and 5 bases from J, with 16 bases between. Germline CDR1 and CDR2: SGHAT and FQNNGV. CDR3 length: 15 amino acids. Orbital computed tomography, thyroid ultrasound, serum thyroxine and TRAb, and clinical symptoms together informed the diagnoses. This clonotype was seen at least ten times. The antigen is not known.

The receptor comes from a woman aged 18-29 years with Graves' hyperthyroidism. Sequenced: blood. J is TRBJ2-5 and V is TRBV11-2; the D gene could be TRBD1 or TRBD2 (6 bases each). CDR3 residues: CASSFLTGTRETQYF. The DNA for the CDR3 is TGTGCCAGCAGCTTCCTAACAGGGACTCGGGAGACCCAGTACTTC.